This T cell receptor beta chain was profiled in a study of prognosis after radiotherapy for stage I lung cancer. Broader study findings: Patients who developed distant metastases had lower Shannon entropy after stereotactic body radiation therapy. Unique TCR clone counts went down once patients had stereotactic body radiation therapy, median roughly 9,300 versus 7,200.

Trimming stripped 6 bases from V and 8 bases from J, with 11 bases between. There are 13 residues in the CDR3. About this clonotype itself: Its antigen is still unknown.

Amplicons of TCR beta CDR3 were generated from genomic DNA by two-round multiplex PCR. First-round PCR employed TRBV- and TRBJ-specific primers for each gene. In TCRdb, the multiplex PCR reads were re-called with MiXCR into one record per CDR3 protein. Of 27,000 or so distinct CDR3 sequences in the sample, roughly two fifths were seen once. The TCR originated in a donor of 50 years or more with non-small cell lung cancer. The chain combines TRBV12-3 or TRBV12-4 with TRBJ1-6; D is unclear. The sequencing used PBMCs, collected before or after stereotactic body radiation therapy (not recorded which). The CDR3 bases are TGTGCCAGCAGCTCAGTAAAGGATTCACCCCTCCACTTT. This encodes CASSSVKDSPLHF.